This TCR beta chain originates from a study of a mutant IDH1 vaccine in newly diagnosed glioma. About the research overall: Prior therapy was radiotherapy, temozolomide, or both; most received both.

Time point specified: week 35, safety follow-up. Every single dose of the vaccine, 300 ug of mutant IDH1 20-mer peptide, came with topical imiquimod. Each donor presented with a new WHO grade 3 or 4 astrocytoma that tested IDH1-mutant and showed ATRX loss. Points on this clone: As yet, its antigen is unknown.

Whole-study findings and limits: It was over 85% of patients that developed vaccine-induced immune responses.

Assay: immunoSEQ multiplex PCR; the TCRdb copy retains only in-frame clones and omits some. Of some 47,000 clones listed, approximately 80% are singletons. Source: PBMCs, taken from a glioma patient whose treatment included an IDH1 peptide vaccine. The sequence was collected from a woman between 40 and 50 years old with glioma. Some clones in this sample may be carry-over from other donors' samples.

The DNA of the CDR3 is TGTGCCAGCAGCTTAGACGCCAACCGGGGAAATTATGGCTACACCTTC. Its protein is CASSLDANRGNYGYTF. J is TRBJ1-2 and V is TRBV13; no definite D call. Germline V lookup: CDR1 PRHDT, CDR2 FYEKMQ (reference sequence). There are 16 residues in the CDR3. The V and J ends lost 1 base and 5 bases respectively, with 17 bases between them.